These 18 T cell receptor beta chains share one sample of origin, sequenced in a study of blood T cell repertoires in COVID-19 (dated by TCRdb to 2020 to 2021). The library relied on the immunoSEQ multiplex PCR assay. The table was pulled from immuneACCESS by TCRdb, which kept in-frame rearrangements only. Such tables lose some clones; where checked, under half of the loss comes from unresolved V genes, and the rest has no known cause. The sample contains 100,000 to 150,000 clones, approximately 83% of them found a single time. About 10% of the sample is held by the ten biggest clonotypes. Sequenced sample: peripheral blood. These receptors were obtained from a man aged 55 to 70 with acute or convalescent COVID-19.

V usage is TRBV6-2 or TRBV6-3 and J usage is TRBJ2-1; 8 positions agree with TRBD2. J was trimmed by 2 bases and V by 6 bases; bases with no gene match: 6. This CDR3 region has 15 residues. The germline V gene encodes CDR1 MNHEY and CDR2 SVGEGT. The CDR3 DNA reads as TGTGCCAGCAGCCCTCGGGGGGGGGCCTACAATGAGCAGTTCTTC. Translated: CASSPRGGAYNEQFF.

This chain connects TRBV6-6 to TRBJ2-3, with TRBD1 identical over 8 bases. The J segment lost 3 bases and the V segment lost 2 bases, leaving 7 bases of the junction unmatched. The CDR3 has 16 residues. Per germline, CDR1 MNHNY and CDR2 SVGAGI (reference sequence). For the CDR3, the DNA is TGTGCCAGCAGTTACCCCCTCAGGGGGCGGACAGATACGCAGTATTTT. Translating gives CASSYPLRGRTDTQYF.

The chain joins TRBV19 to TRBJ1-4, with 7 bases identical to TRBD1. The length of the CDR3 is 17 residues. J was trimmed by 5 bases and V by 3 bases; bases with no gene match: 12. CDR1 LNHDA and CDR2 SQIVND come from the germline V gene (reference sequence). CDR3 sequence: CASSISDPGQRNEKLFF. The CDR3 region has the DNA TGTGCCAGTAGTATCTCCGACCCGGGACAGAGGAATGAAAAACTGTTTTTT.

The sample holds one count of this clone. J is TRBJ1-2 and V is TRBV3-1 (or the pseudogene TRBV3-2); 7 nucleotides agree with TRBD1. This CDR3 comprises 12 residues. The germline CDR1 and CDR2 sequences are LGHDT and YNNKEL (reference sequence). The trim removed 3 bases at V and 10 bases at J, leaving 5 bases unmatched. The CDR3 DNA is TGTGCCAGCAGCCACTGGACAGGCCTCTACACCTTC. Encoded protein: CASSHWTGLYTF.

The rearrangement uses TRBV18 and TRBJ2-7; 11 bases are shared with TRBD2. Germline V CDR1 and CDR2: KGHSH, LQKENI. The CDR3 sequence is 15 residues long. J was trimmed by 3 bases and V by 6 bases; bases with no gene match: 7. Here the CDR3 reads CASSPTSGSFYEQYF. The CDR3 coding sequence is TGTGCCAGCTCCCCCACTAGCGGGAGTTTCTACGAGCAGTACTTC.

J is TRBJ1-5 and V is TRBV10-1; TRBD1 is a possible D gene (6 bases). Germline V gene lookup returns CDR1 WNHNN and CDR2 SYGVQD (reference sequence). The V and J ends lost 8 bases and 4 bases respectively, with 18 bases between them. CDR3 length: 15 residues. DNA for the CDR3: TGCGCCAGCCCTACGGGGGGGGCGGGTAATCAGCCCCAGCATTTT. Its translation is CASPTGGAGNQPQHF.

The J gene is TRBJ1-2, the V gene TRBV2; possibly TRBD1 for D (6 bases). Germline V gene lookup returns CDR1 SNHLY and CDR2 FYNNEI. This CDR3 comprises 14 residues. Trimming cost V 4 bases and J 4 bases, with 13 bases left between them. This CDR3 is CASSVLRDTYGYTF. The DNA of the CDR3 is TGTGCCAGCAGTGTTTTAAGGGACACCTATGGCTACACCTTC.

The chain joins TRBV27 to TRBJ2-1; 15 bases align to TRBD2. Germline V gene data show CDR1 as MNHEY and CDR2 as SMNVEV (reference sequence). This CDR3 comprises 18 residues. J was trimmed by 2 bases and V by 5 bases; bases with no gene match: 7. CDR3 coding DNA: TGTGCCAGCAGTCACGGACTAGCGGGAGGGCCGGCCTACAATGAGCAGTTCTTC. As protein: CASSHGLAGGPAYNEQFF.

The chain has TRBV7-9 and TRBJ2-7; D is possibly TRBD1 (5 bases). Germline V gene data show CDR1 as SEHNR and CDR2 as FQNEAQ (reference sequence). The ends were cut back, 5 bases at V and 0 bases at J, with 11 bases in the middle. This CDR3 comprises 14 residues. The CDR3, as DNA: TGTGCCAGCAGCCTGGAGACAGACTCCTACGAGCAGTACTTC. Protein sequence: CASSLETDSYEQYF.

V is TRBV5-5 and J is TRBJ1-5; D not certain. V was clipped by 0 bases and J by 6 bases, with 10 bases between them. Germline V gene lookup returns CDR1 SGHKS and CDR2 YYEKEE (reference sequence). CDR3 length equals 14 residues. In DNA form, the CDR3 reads TGTGCCAGCAGCTTGGAGGCAGCGGGTCAGCCCCAGCATTTT. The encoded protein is CASSLEAAGQPQHF.

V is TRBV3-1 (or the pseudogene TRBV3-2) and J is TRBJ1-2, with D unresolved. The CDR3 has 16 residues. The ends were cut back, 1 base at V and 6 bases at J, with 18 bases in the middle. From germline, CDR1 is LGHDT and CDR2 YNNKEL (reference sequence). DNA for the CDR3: TGTGCCAGCAGCCAAGCCGCGGGTGTTTTGGGGAATGGCTACACCTTC. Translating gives CASSQAAGVLGNGYTF.

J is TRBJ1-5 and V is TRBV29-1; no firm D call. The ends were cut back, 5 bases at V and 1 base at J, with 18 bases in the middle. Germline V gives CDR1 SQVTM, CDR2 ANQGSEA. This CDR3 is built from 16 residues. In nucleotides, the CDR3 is TGCAGCGTTTCAAGGGAGGGCGTTGGGAGCAATCAGCCCCAGCATTTT. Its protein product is CSVSREGVGSNQPQHF.

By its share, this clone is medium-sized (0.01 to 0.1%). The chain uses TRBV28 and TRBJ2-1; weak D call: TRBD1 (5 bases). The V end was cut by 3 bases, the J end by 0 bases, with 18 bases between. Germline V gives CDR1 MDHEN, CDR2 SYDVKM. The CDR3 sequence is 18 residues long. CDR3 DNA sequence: TGTGCCAGCAGTTTCCCCCACACACAGGCGACCTCCTACAATGAGCAGTTCTTC. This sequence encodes CASSFPHTQATSYNEQFF.

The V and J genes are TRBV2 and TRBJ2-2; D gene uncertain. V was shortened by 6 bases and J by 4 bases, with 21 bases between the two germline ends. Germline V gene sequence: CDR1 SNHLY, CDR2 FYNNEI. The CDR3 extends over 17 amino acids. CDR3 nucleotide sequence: TGTGCCAGCAGCTACCTCAACCCAAGACTTCGCACCGGGGAGCTGTTTTTT. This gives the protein CASSYLNPRLRTGELFF.

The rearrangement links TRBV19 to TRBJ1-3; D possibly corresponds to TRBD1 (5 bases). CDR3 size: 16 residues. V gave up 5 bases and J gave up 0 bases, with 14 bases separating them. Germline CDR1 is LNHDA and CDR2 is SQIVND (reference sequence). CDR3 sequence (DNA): TGTGCCAGTAGTGAATTGCGGGACTCCTCTGGAAACACCATATATTTT. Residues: CASSELRDSSGNTIYF.

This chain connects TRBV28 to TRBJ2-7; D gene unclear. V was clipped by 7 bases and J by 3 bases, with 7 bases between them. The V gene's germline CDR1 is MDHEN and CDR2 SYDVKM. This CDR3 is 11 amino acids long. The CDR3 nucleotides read TGTGCCAGCACTACGGGCTACGAGCAGTACTTC. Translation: CASTTGYEQYF.

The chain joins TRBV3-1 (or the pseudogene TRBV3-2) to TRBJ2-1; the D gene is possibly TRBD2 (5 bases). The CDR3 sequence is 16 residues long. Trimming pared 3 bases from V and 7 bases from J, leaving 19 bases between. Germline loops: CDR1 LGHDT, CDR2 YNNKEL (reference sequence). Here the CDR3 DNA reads TGTGCCAGCAGCCACCTTAGCGCCCATGCAGAAAATGAGCAGTTCTTC. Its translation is CASSHLSAHAENEQFF.

The DNA for the CDR3 is TGTGCCAGCAGCCTGGGGAGGGGGGCGCGGCAGCCCCAGCATTTT. This sequence encodes CASSLGRGARQPQHF. V is TRBV28 and J is TRBJ1-5; weak D call: TRBD1 (6 bases). CDR3 size: 15 residues. Trimming stripped 6 bases from V and 7 bases from J, with 19 bases between. Germline loops: CDR1 MDHEN, CDR2 SYDVKM.